The 23 T cell receptor beta chains listed next were all sequenced from one sample in a study of blood T cell repertoires in COVID-19. Sequenced by immunoSEQ multiplex PCR; TCRdb stores in-frame clones only, minus some. The data hold about 170,000 clones, with about 93% observed a single time. Input material: peripheral blood. These receptors all stem from a woman in her forties or fifties with acute or convalescent COVID-19.

The chain combines TRBV5-6 with TRBJ2-2, with 11 bases identical to TRBD1. With V trimmed by 5 bases and J by 5 bases, 5 bases remained unmatched. Germline V CDR1 and CDR2: SGHDT, YYEEEE. This CDR3 region has 15 residues. The CDR3 nucleotides read TGTGCCAGCAGGTTTGGGACAGGGGGAACCGGGGAGCTGTTTTTT. This sequence encodes CASRFGTGGTGELFF.

The chain joins TRBV6-6 to TRBJ1-1, with TRBD1 matching over 9 bases. The CDR3 spans 14 residues. The V and J ends lost 6 bases and 0 bases, in that order; junction bases with no gene match: 2. The V gene's germline CDR1 is MNHNY and CDR2 SVGAGI (reference sequence). Here the CDR3 DNA reads TGTGCCAGCAGAACAGGGGGCGTGAACACTGAAGCTTTCTTT. This translates into CASRTGGVNTEAFF.

This chain uses TRBV7-2 with TRBJ1-2, with 9 bases aligning to TRBD1. V gave up 10 bases and J gave up 5 bases; unmatched junction bases: 20. The germline CDR1 and CDR2 sequences are SGHTA and FQGNSA. CDR3 size: 17 residues. Here the CDR3 DNA reads TGTGCCACCCTACAGGGGGCGGGGCTTCCAGGGCAGTATGGCTACACCTTC. Protein sequence: CATLQGAGLPGQYGYTF.

The V call is TRBV6-2 or TRBV6-3, the J call TRBJ2-7; 7 positions agree with TRBD1. This CDR3 has 13 amino acids. V dropped 2 bases and J dropped 4; count of bases not matched to a gene: 2. Germline loops: CDR1 MNHEY, CDR2 SVGEGT. The DNA of the CDR3 is TGTGCCAGCAGTTACCCGACAGGGTACGAGCAGTACTTC. This translates into CASSYPTGYEQYF.

In nucleotides, the CDR3 is TGTGCCAGCAGCCAAATAGGGGGACCCAACCAAGAGACCCAGTACTTC. Its protein is CASSQIGGPNQETQYF. The chain employs TRBV4-2 and TRBJ2-5, with D perhaps TRBD1 (6 bases). Germline V gene data show CDR1 as LGHNA and CDR2 as YNFKEQ. There are 16 residues in the CDR3. V was clipped by 2 bases and J by 0 bases, with 13 bases between them.

This rearrangement joins TRBV19 to TRBJ2-1; 7 bases fit TRBD2. The junction had 10 bases not matched to a gene; V was cut back by 5 bases and J by 0 bases. The CDR3 is made up of 17 amino acids. The germline gives CDR1 LNHDA, CDR2 SQIVND (reference sequence). CDR3 bases: TGTGCCAGTAGTCCGTTAAGGGGCGGGAGCTCCTACAATGAGCAGTTCTTC. It translates to CASSPLRGGSSYNEQFF.

The chain recombines TRBV24-1 with TRBJ2-5; 8 nucleotides line up with TRBD1. V gave up 3 bases and J gave up 5 bases; unmatched junction bases: 7. There are 15 residues in the CDR3. Germline V CDR1 and CDR2: KGHDR, SFDVKD. Here the CDR3 DNA reads TGTGCCACCAGTGATCGGACAGGGAGAGGCGAGACCCAGTACTTC. Translated: CATSDRTGRGETQYF.

CDR3 coding DNA: TGCAGCGTTGATCAGGGGAGTTTGGATACGCAGTATTTT. Its protein is CSVDQGSLDTQYF. This chain uses TRBV29-1 with TRBJ2-3, with D maybe TRBD1 (6 bases). Germline lookup yields CDR1 SQVTM and CDR2 ANQGSEA. The CDR3 sequence is 13 residues long. V lost 3 bases to trimming and J lost 6 bases, with 13 bases between them.

The sample holds one count of this clone. V gene TRBV4-3 combines with J gene TRBJ2-7; 8 bases agree with TRBD1. CDR3 size: 14 residues. Germline values: CDR1 LGHNA, CDR2 YSLEER. Germline trimming cut 3 bases from V and 4 bases from J; bases unmatched to any gene: 5. CDR3: CASSQRGQEYEQYF. As DNA, the CDR3 is TGCGCCAGCAGCCAGCGGGGACAGGAGTACGAGCAGTACTTC.

The V gene is TRBV15, the J gene TRBJ1-1; D gene uncertain. Trimming removed 4 bases at V and 1 base at J, with 10 bases between. The CDR3 runs 14 residues. In germline, CDR1 is LNHNV, CDR2 YYDKDF (reference sequence). CDR3 nucleotide sequence: TGTGCCACCAGCACACCTTACACGAACACTGAAGCTTTCTTT. The encoded protein is CATSTPYTNTEAFF.

The chain employs TRBV14 and TRBJ1-4; weak D call: TRBD1 (6 bases). Germline loops: CDR1 SGHDN, CDR2 FVKESK. V dropped 4 bases and J dropped 8 bases, with 11 bases sitting between them. This CDR3 has 13 amino acids. The CDR3, as DNA: TGTGCCAGCAGCCGAAAGACAGGCGAAAAACTGTTTTTT. As protein: CASSRKTGEKLFF.

This chain joins TRBV6-5 and TRBJ2-1, with TRBD2 matching over 9 bases. This CDR3 has 15 amino acids. The V gene's germline CDR1 is MNHEY and CDR2 SVGAGI. After removal of 6 bases from V and 7 bases from J, the junction contained 10 bases not matched to a gene. CDR3 amino acids: CASRTGTSTGNEQFF. The CDR3 nucleotides read TGTGCCAGCAGGACCGGGACTAGCACGGGTAATGAGCAGTTCTTC.

V is TRBV18 and J is TRBJ1-5; TRBD1 is a possible D gene (6 bases). The CDR3 runs to 14 residues. Germline CDR1 KGHSH, CDR2 LQKENI. V was trimmed by 6 bases and J by 7 bases, leaving 16 bases between them. Written as DNA, the CDR3 is TGTGCCAGCTCGACTACAGGGTATGCCCAGCCCCAGCATTTT. Translating it yields CASSTTGYAQPQHF.

This chain joins TRBV7-9 and TRBJ1-2; D possibly corresponds to TRBD1 (5 bases). Germline CDR1 reads SEHNR; CDR2 reads FQNEAQ (reference sequence). V lost 5 bases and J lost 8, with 18 bases in between. The CDR3 loop spans 14 amino acids. CDR3 DNA: TGTGCCAGCAGCCCCGGGGGTGGGGGTCACGGCTACACCTTC. Protein: CASSPGGGGHGYTF.

This rearrangement joins TRBV3-1 (or the pseudogene TRBV3-2) to TRBJ2-5, with TRBD2 matching 12 bases. CDR3 length: 16 residues. In germline, CDR1 is LGHDT, CDR2 YNNKEL (reference sequence). J was trimmed by 3 bases and V by 5 bases; bases with no gene match: 7. CDR3 residues: CASSSYWTSGEETQYF. The CDR3 DNA is TGTGCCAGCAGCTCTTACTGGACTAGCGGGGAAGAGACCCAGTACTTC.

This clone was counted a single time. This rearrangement joins TRBV7-9 to TRBJ1-6, with 8 positions matching TRBD1. Germline V gene lookup returns CDR1 SEHNR and CDR2 FQNEAQ (reference sequence). This CDR3 spans 13 amino acids. V gave up 8 bases and J gave up 8 bases; unmatched junction bases: 5. In DNA, the CDR3 is TGTGCCAGCCGCGGACAGGGTTATTCACCCCTCCACTTT. Translation gives CASRGQGYSPLHF.

The chain is built from TRBV24-1 and TRBJ2-3; 11 nucleotides match TRBD2. Unmatched junction bases numbered 11, after V lost 5 bases and J lost 2 bases. Germline V gene lookup returns CDR1 KGHDR and CDR2 SFDVKD. This CDR3 region has 18 residues. CDR3 coding DNA: TGTGCCACCAGTGGGCCCCTAGCGGGAGGCCGGGTCACAGATACGCAGTATTTT. It yields the protein CATSGPLAGGRVTDTQYF.

V and J are TRBV24-1 and TRBJ2-1, with 12 bases aligning to TRBD2. Germline V gene lookup returns CDR1 KGHDR and CDR2 SFDVKD. V shed 4 bases, J shed 5 bases, and the junction held 8 bases outside the gene matches. This CDR3 contains 17 residues. CDR3 residues: CATSEPTSGSVNNEQFF. CDR3 nucleotides: TGTGCCACCAGTGAGCCGACTAGCGGGAGTGTAAACAATGAGCAGTTCTTC.

The rearrangement uses TRBV6-1 and TRBJ1-1; 9 bases are a match to TRBD1. The J segment lost 5 bases and the V segment lost 3 bases, leaving 16 bases of the junction unmatched. This CDR3 contains 18 residues. Germline CDR1 reads MNHNS; CDR2 reads SASEGT. The CDR3 spells CASSESFILGQGRTEAFF. The CDR3 DNA follows: TGTGCCAGCAGTGAGTCTTTTATATTGGGACAGGGAAGAACTGAAGCTTTCTTT.

The rearrangement joins TRBV19 to TRBJ1-6; the D gene is possibly TRBD1 (5 bases). CDR3 length: 17 residues. The V gene's germline CDR1 is LNHDA and CDR2 SQIVND (reference sequence). V lost 3 bases, J lost 10 bases, and 22 bases lay in between. CDR3 bases: TGTGCCAGTAGTATGTGGGGCCCGAGGGCAAGCGGGTCACCCCTCCACTTT. Translated, it gives CASSMWGPRASGSPLHF.

This sequence joins TRBV6-1 and TRBJ1-2; TRBD1 matches at 7 bases. This CDR3 is built from 14 residues. V lost 3 bases to trimming and J lost 8 bases; unmatched junction nucleotides: 9. Germline assignment: CDR1 MNHNS and CDR2 SASEGT. The DNA of the CDR3 is TGTGCCAGCAGTGACGACAGGGTTCGGCGCGGCTACACCTTC. Its protein product is CASSDDRVRRGYTF.

This sequence joins TRBV3-1 (or the pseudogene TRBV3-2) and TRBJ1-1; D unclear. The length of the CDR3 is 14 residues. V was clipped by 5 bases and J by 6 bases, with 16 bases between them. Germline V gene data show CDR1 as LGHDT and CDR2 as YNNKEL (reference sequence). The DNA for the CDR3 is TGTGCCAGCAGCTTTCTTACTCCGGGAGCTGAAGCTTTCTTT. It yields the protein CASSFLTPGAEAFF.

The J gene is TRBJ1-3, the V gene TRBV19, with a tentative D call TRBD1 (5 bases). The CDR3 extends over 15 amino acids. V shed 3 bases and J shed 0 bases, with 9 bases lying between them. Germline V lookup: CDR1 LNHDA, CDR2 SQIVND (reference sequence). CDR3: CASSMGQGSGNTIYF. In DNA, the CDR3 is TGTGCCAGTAGTATGGGCCAGGGCTCTGGAAACACCATATATTTT.